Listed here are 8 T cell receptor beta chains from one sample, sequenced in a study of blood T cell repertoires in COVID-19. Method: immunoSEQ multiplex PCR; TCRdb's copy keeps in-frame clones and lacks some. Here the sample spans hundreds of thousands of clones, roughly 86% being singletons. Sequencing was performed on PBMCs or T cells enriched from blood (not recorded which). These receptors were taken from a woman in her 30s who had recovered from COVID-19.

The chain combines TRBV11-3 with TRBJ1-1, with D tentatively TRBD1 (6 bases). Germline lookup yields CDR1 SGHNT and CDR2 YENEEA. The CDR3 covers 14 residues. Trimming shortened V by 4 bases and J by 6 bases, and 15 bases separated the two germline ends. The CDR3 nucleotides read TGTGCCAGCAGCTACCGGGACACCGATCCTGAAGCTTTCTTT. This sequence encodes CASSYRDTDPEAFF.

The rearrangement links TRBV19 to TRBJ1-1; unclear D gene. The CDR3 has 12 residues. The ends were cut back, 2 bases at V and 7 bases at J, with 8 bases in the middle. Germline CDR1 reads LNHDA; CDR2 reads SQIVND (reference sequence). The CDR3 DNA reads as TGTGCCAGTAGTATAAGAGAGCGTGAAGCTTTCTTT. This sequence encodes CASSIREREAFF.

CDR3 protein: CASSAGIRNTEAFF. CDR3 nucleotides: TGTGCCAGCAGCGCAGGGATCCGGAACACTGAAGCTTTCTTT. The chain recombines TRBV11-2 with TRBJ1-1; a weak D match, TRBD1 (5 bases). V was clipped by 5 bases and J by 1 base, with 11 bases between them. Germline assignment: CDR1 SGHAT and CDR2 FQNNGV. The CDR3 runs 14 residues.

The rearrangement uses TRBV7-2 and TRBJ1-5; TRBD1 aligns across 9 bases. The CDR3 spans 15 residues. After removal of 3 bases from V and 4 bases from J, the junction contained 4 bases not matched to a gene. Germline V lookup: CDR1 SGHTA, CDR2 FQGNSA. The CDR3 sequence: CASSLTGTGNQPQHF. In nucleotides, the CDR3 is TGTGCCAGCAGCTTGACCGGGACAGGGAATCAGCCCCAGCATTTT.

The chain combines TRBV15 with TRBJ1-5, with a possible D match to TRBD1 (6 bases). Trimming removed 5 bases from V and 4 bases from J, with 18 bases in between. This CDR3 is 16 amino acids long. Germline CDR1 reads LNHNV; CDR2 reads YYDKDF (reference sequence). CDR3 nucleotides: TGTGCCACCAGCGCCCCCGACGGGACAAGAAATCAGCCCCAGCATTTT. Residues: CATSAPDGTRNQPQHF.

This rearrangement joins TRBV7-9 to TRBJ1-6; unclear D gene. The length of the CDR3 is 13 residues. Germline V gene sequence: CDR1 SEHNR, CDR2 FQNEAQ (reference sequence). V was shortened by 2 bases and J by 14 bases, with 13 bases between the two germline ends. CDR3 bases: TGTGCCAGCAGCTTAATCAGTAGCGAGTCCCTCCACTTT. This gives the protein CASSLISSESLHF.

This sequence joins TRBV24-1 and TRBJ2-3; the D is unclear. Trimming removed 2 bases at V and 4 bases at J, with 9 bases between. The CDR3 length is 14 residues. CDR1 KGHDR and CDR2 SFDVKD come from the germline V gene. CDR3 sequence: CATSDSTDSDTQYF. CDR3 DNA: TGTGCCACCAGTGATTCGACCGACTCAGATACGCAGTATTTT.

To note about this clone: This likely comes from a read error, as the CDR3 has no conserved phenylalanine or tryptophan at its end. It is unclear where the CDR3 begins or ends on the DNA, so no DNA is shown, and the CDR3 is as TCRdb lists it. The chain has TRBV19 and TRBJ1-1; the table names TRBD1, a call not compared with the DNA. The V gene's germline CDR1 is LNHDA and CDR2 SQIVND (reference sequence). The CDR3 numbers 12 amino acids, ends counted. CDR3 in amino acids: CASSIDPKTGGT.